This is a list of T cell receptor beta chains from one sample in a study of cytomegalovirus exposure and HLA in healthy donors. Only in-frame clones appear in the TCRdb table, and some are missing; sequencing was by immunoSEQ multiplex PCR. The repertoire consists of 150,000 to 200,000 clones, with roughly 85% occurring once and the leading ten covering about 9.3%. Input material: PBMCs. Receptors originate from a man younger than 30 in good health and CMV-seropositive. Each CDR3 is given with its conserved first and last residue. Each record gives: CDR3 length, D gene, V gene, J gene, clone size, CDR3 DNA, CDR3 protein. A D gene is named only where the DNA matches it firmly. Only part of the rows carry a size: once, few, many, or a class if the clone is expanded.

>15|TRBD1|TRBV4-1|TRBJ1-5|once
TGCGCCAGCAGCCAAGGGGACAGGGACGGGCAGCCCCAGCATTTT
CASSQGDRDGQPQHF
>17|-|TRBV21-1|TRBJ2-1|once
TGTGCCAGCAGCAAAGCGCTTTGTCTAGCTCACTCCAATGAGCAGTTCTTC
CASSKALCLAHSNEQFF
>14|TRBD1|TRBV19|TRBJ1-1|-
TGTGCCAGTAGCTATGGACAGGGAATAACTGAAGCTTTCTTT
CASSYGQGITEAFF
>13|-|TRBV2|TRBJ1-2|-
TGTGCCAGCAGTGTAACAGAATTCTATGGCTACACCTTC
CASSVTEFYGYTF
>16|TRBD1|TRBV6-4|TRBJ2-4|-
TGTGCCAGCAGTGACGGGACAGCACGCCCCAAAAACATTCAGTACTTC
CASSDGTARPKNIQYF
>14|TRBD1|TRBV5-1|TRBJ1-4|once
TGCGCCAGCAGCGTTACAGGGGGGAATGAAAAACTGTTTTTT
CASSVTGGNEKLFF
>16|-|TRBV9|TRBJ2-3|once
TGTGCCAGCAGCGTAGGAGGGCCAGGGAGGACAGATACGCAGTATTTT
CASSVGGPGRTDTQYF
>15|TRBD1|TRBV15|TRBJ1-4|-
TGTGCCACCAGCGCCCCGGGACAGGCGGAAGAAAAACTGTTTTTT
CATSAPGQAEEKLFF
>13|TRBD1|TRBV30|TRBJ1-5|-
TGTGCCGTGGGACAGGGTTCAGATCAGCCCCAGCATTTT
CAVGQGSDQPQHF
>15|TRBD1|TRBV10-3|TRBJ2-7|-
TGTGCCATCAGACCAGACAGGGAAAACTCCTACGAGCAGTACTTC
CAIRPDRENSYEQYF
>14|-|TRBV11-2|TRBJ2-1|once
TGTGCCAGCAGCCGCCCCCCAGGATACAATGAGCAGTTCTTC
CASSRPPGYNEQFF
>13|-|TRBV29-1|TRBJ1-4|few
TGCAGCGTTGGGCTCAGGGGTGGTGAAAAACTGTTTTTT
CSVGLRGGEKLFF
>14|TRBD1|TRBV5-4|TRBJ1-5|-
TGTGCCAGCAGCTCACAGGGGGGCAATCAGCCCCAGCATTTT
CASSSQGGNQPQHF
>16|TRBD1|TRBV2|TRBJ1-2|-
TGTGCCAGCAGTGAAATGGGGGCAGGGGGTAAGGATGGCTACACCTTC
CASSEMGAGGKDGYTF
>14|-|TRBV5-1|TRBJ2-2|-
TGCGCCAGCAGCTTGGTAGGACAATCCGGGGAGCTGTTTTTT
CASSLVGQSGELFF